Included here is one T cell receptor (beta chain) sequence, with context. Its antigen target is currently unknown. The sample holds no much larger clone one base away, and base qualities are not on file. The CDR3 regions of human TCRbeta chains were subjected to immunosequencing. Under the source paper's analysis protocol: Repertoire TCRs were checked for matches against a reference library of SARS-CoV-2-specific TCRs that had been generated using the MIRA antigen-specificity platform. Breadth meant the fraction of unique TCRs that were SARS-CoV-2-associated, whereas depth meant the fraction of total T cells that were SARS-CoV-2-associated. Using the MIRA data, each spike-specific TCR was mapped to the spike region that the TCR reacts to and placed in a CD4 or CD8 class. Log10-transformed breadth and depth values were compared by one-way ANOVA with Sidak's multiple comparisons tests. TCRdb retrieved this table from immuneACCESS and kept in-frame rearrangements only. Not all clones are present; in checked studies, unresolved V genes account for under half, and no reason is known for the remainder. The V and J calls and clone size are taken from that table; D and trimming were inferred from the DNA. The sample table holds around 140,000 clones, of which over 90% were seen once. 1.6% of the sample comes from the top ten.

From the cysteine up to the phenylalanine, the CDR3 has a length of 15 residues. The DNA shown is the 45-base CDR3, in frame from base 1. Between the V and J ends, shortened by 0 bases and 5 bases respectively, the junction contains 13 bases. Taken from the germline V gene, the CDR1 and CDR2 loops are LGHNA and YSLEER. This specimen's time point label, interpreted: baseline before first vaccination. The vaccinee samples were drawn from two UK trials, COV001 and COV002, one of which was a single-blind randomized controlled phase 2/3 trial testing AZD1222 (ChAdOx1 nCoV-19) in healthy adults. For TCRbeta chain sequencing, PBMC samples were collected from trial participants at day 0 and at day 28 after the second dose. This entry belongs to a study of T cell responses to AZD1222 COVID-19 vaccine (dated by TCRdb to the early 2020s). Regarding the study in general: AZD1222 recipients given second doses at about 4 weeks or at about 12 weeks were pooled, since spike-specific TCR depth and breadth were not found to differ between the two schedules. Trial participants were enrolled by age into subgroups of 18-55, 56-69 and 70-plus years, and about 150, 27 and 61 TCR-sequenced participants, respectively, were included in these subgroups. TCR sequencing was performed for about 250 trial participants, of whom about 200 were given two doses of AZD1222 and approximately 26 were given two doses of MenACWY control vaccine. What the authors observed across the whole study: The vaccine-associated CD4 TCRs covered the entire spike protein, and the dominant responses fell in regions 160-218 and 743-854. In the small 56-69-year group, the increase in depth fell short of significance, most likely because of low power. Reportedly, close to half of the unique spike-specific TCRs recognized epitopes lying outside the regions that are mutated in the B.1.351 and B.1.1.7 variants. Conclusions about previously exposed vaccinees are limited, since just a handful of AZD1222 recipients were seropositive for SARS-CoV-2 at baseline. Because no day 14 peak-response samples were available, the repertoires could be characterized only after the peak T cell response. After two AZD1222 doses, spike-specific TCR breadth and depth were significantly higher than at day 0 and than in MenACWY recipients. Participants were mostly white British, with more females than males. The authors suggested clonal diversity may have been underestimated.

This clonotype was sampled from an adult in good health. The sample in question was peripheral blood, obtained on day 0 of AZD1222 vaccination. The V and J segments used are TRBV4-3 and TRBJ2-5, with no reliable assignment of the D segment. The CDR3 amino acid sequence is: CASSQDPREGETQYF. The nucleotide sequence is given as TGCGCCAGCAGCCAAGATCCAAGGGAAGGTGAGACCCAGTACTTC.